This entry lists 8 T cell receptor beta chains sequenced from one sample in a study of CXCR3-negative and CXCR3-positive naive CD8 T cells. Broader study findings: TRB CDR3s were more hydrophobic in CXCR3-positive than in CXCR3-negative naive cells.

Their recognized antigens are unknown. The authors prepared UMI-labeled TRB cDNA libraries by 5' RACE. TCRdb re-called the 5' RACE reads; every CDR3 protein appears as one record, without DNA. The sample table includes 55,000 to 70,000 distinct CDR3 sequences. Sequencing used naive CXCR3+ CD8+ T cells from blood. Subset here: CD45RO-CCR7+CD27+CD95- naive CD8+ T cells expressing CXCR3 (TNR3+). All receptors come from a human donor in good health. Some clones in this sample may be carry-over from other donors' samples.

The CDR3 is CSVYPLQGWETQYF. The genes are TRBV29-1 and TRBJ2-5; there is no DNA to check the TCRdb D call of TRBD1. This CDR3 spans 14 amino acids. The germline V gene encodes CDR1 SQVTM and CDR2 ANQGSEA.

The chain is built from TRBV7-3 and TRBJ1-1; the TCRdb D gene call, TRBD1, has no DNA to confirm it. In germline, CDR1 is SGHTA, CDR2 FQGTGA. This CDR3 comprises 15 residues. This CDR3 is CASSPTGGVSSEAFF.

The CDR3 sequence is CASSPGATETQYF. This chain links TRBV7-3 with TRBJ2-5; as DNA is missing, the TRBD1 call by TCRdb cannot be tested. Germline V lookup: CDR1 SGHTA, CDR2 FQGTGA. The CDR3 is 13 residues long.

The chain combines TRBV12-3 or TRBV12-4 with TRBJ1-5; checking the TCRdb D call of TRBD1 is not possible without DNA. This CDR3 has 14 residues. The CDR3 is CASSLDRGPQPQHF.

CDR3 in amino acids: CASSSTGGYFGYTF. The chain combines TRBV6-6 with TRBJ1-2; TCRdb indicates TRBD1, and absent DNA this call remains unverified. The V gene's germline CDR1 is MNHNY and CDR2 SVGAGI (reference sequence). There are 14 residues in the CDR3.

The chain couples TRBV7-9 to TRBJ2-7; TCRdb proposes TRBD1, but this gene call is untestable without DNA. The germline CDR1 and CDR2 sequences are SEHNR and FQNEAQ (reference sequence). The CDR3 consists of 15 residues. Here the CDR3 reads CASTPALQASYEQYF. The full variable domain, its missing parts supplied by reference TRBV7-9 and TRBJ2-7, is DTGVSQNPRHKITKRGQNVTFRCDPISEHNRLYWYRQTLGQGPEFLTYFQNEAQLEKSRLLSDRFSAERPKGSFSTLEIQRTEQGDSAMYLCASTPALQASYEQYFGPGTRLTVT.

The CDR3 loop is CASTSRDRGSYEQYF. The rearrangement uses TRBV28 and TRBJ2-7; TCRdb picks TRBD1, but there is no DNA to check that call. Germline CDR1 MDHEN, CDR2 SYDVKM. This CDR3 region has 15 residues.

This sequence joins TRBV5-5 and TRBJ2-1. The CDR3 sequence is 15 residues long. Germline assignment: CDR1 SGHKS and CDR2 YYEKEE (reference sequence). CDR3 region: CASSLARGLYNEQFF. Combining the CDR3 with reference TRBV5-5 and TRBJ2-1 gives the whole variable domain DAGVTQSPTHLIKTRGQQVTLRCSPISGHKSVSWYQQVLGQGPQFIFQYYEKEERGRGNFPDRFSARQFPNYSSELNVNALLLGDSALYLCASSLARGLYNEQFFGPGTRLTVL.